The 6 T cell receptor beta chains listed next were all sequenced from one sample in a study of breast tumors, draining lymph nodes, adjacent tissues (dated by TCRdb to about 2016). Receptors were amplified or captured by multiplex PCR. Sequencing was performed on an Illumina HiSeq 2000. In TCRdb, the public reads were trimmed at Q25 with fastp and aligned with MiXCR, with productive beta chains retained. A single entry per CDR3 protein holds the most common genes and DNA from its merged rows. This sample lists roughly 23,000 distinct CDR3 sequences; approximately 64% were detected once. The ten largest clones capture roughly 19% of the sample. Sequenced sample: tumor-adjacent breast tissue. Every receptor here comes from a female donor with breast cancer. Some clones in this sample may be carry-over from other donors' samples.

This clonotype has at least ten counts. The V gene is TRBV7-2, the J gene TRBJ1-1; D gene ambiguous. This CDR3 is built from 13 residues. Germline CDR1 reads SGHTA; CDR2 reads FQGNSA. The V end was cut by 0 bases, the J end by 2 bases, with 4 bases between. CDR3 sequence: CASSLALNTEAFF. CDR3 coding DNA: TGTGCCAGCAGCTTAGCCCTAAACACTGAAGCTTTCTTT. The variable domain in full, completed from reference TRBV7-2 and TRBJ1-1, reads GAGVSQSPSNKVTEKGKDVELRCDPISGHTALYWYRQSLGQGLEFLIYFQGNSAPDKSGLPSDRFSAERTGGSVSTLTIQRTQQEDSAVYLCASSLALNTEAFFGQGTRLTVV.

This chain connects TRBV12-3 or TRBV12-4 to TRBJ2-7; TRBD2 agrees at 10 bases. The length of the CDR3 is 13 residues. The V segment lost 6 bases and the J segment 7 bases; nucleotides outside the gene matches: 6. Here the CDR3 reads CASSHIAGGEQYF. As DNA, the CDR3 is TGTGCCAGCAGCCATATAGCGGGGGGAGAGCAGTACTTC.

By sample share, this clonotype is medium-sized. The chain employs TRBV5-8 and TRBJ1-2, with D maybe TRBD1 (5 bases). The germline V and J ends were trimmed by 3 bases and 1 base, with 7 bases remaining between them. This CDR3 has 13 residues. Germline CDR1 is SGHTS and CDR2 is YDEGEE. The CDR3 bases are TGTGCCAGCAGCTGGACAATTAACTATGGCTACACCTTC. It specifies CASSWTINYGYTF.

This chain's CDR3 is CSVDDPLSYEQYF. The DNA of the CDR3 is TGCAGCGTTGACGATCCGCTTTCCTACGAGCAGTACTTC. The V and J genes are TRBV29-1 and TRBJ2-7; the D is unclear. Germline CDR1 and CDR2: SQVTM and ANQGSEA. CDR3 size: 13 residues. Trimming removed 3 bases at V and 1 base at J, with 10 bases between.

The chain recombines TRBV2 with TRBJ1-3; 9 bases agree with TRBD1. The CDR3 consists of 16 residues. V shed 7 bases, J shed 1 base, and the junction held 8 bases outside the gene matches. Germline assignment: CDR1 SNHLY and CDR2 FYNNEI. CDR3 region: CASTRDRANSGNTIYF. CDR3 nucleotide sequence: TGTGCCAGCACCCGGGACAGGGCGAATTCTGGAAACACCATATATTTT.

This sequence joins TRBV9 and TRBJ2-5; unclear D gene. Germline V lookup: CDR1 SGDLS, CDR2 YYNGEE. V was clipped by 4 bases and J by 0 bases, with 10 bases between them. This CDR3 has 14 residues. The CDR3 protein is CASSISPYQETQYF. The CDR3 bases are TGTGCCAGCAGCATTTCCCCGTACCAAGAGACCCAGTACTTC.